This T cell receptor beta chain was sequenced for a study of T cell repertoires in cytomegalovirus infection. Study-wide context: Based on public TCR beta signatures, there were indications of CMV infection and of a matching HLA type. Whole-study results and caveats: The study found HLA-C-restricted CMV-specific TCR beta clonotypes dominating the ex vivo response. Cumulated frequencies of public TCR beta families served to identify carriers of CMV plus the relevant HLA.

CDR1 is MNHEY, CDR2 SVGAGI, per germline. CDR3 length equals 20 residues. Trimming at V came to 0 bases and at J to 0 bases, leaving 12 bases not matched to a gene. This clonotype showed up just a few times. Its antigen is not identified. TCRdb fed the reads into MiXCR, producing one record per CDR3 protein. The sample yields roughly 640,000 distinct CDR3 sequences, 20% to 25% seen once. This chain uses TRBV6-5 with TRBJ2-4, with 9 bases fitting TRBD1. The sequence came from a human donor in good health (CMV status not recorded). Some clones in this sample may be carry-over from other donors' samples. Sequenced input: CD8+ T cells from PBMCs. The CDR3 DNA reads TGTGCCAGCAGTTACTCGAGGGACAGGGAAGATAAACTAGCCAAAAACATTCAGTACTTC. Translating gives CASSYSRDREDKLAKNIQYF.